This TCR beta chain was found in a study of blood T cells in healthy people across ages. Study-wide background: About one barcoded TCR beta cDNA was captured per two T cells.

Comment on this clonotype: The target antigen is unknown.

A second PCR of about 6 to 11 cycles used a sample-barcoded 5' primer and a J-beta primer mix. Sequencing yielded, for each sample, at least 2.5 million paired-end reads carrying CDR3. TCRdb called the 5' RACE reads again in MiXCR, with one record for every CDR3 protein. Of fewer than 1.5 million distinct CDR3 sequences in the sample, approximately 40% are singletons; the top ten hold roughly 7.9%. The CDR3 is 12 residues long. The V gene lost 6 bases and the J gene lost 11 bases, with 16 bases spanning the gap. Looked up from germline, CDR1 is SEHNR and CDR2 is FQNEAQ (reference sequence). Broader study findings: PBMCs were not sorted, which prevented a conclusive comparison of naive versus antigen-experienced cells.

The chain uses TRBV7-9 and TRBJ2-5; D unclear. Sequencing used blood. The clonotype was recovered from a woman younger than 30 in good health. CDR3 region: CASRMLGGEQYF. CDR3 DNA sequence: TGTGCCAGCAGGATGTTGGGCGGAGAGCAGTACTTC.